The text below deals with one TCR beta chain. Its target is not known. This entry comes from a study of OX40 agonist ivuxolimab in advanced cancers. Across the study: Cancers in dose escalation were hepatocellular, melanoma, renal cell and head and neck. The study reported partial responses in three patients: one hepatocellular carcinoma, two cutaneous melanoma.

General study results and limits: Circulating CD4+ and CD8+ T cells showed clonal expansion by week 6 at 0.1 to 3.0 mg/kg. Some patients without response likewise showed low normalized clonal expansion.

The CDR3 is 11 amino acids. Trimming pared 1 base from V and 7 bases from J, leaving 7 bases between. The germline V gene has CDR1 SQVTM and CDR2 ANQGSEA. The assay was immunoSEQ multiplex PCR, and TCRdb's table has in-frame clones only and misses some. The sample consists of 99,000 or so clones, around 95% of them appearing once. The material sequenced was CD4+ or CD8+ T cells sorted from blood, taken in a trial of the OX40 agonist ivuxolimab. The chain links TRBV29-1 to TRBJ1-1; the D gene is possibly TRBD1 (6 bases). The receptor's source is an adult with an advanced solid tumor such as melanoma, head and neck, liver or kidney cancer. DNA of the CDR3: TGCAGCGTTGAAGGGGGGCTTGAAGCTTTCTTT. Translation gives CSVEGGLEAFF. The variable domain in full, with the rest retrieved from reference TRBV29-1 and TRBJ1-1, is SAVISQKPSRDICQRGTSLTIQCQVDSQVTMMFWYRQQPGQSLTLIATANQGSEATYESGFVIDKFPISRPNLTFSTLTVSNMSPEDSSIYLCSVEGGLEAFFGQGTRLTVV.